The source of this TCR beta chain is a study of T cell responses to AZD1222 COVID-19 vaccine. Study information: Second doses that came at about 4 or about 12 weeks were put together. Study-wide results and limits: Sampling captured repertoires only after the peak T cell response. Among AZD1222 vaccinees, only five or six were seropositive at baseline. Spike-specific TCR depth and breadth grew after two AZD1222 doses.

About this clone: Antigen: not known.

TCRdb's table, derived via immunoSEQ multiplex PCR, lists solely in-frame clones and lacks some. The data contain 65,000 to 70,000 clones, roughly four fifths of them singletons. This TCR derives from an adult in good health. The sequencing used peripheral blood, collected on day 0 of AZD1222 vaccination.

The DNA of the CDR3 is TGTGCCAGCAGCTTAGACCCAGGGAAACTGTTTTTT. Protein: CASSLDPGKLFF. V is TRBV7-8 and J is TRBJ1-4, with D perhaps matching TRBD1 (5 bases). Per the germline V gene, CDR1 is SGHVS and CDR2 is FQNEAQ. This CDR3 comprises 12 residues. Between the trimmed V and J ends, which lost 1 base and 11 bases, there was a span of 8 bases.